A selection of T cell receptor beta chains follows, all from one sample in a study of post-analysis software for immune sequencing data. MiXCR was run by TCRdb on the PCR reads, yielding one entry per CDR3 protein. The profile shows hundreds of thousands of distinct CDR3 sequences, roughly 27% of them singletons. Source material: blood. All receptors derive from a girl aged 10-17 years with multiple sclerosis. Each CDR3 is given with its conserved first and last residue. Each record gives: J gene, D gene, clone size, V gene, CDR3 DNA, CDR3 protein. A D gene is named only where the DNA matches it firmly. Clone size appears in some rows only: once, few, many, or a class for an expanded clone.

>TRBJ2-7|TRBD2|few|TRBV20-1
TGCAGTGCTAGAGTTATAGCGGGAGCCGAGCAGTACTTC
CSARVIAGAEQYF
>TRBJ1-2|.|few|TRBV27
TGTGCCAGCAGTTACGGCAGGGTGCCCGGCTATGGCTACACCTTC
CASSYGRVPGYGYTF
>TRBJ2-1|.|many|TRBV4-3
TGCGCCAGCGGACGGGGTTACTCCTACAATGAGCAGTTCTTC
CASGRGYSYNEQFF
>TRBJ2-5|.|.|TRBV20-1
TGCAGTGACGCTCCCGGGGGGCAGGAGACCCAGTACTTC
CSDAPGGQETQYF
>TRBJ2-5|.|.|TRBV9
TGTGCCAGCAGCTCAAACGTTGGGGGGGAGACCCAGTACTTC
CASSSNVGGETQYF
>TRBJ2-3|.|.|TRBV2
TGTGCCAGTAATCCGGACTTCACAGATACGCAGTATTTT
CASNPDFTDTQYF
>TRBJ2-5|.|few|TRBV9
TGTGCCAGCAGCGTAGGGGCCAGCCAAGAGACCCAGTACTTC
CASSVGASQETQYF
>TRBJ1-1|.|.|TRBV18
TGTGCCAGCTCACCATTGGGCCAGAACACTGAAGCTTTCTTT
CASSPLGQNTEAFF
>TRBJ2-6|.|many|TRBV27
TGTGCCAGCTGCCTTACTGGACTGAACTCTGGGGCCAACGTCCTGACTTTC
CASCLTGLNSGANVLTF
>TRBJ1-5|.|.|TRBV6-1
TGTGCCAGCAGTGAAGGGAGGGGCGGCCAGCCCCAGCATTTT
CASSEGRGGQPQHF
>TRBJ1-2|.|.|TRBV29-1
TGCAGCGTTGGAAATGGCTATGGCTACACCTTC
CSVGNGYGYTF
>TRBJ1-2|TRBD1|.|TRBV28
TGTGCCAGCAGCCTTTACGGGACAGCTGCGGGCTATGGCTACACCTTC
CASSLYGTAAGYGYTF
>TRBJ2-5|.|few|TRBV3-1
TGTGCCAGCAGCCAAGATCGGGCATCTAGCCTTGAGCTTGTGGAGACCCAGTACTTC
CASSQDRASSLELVETQYF
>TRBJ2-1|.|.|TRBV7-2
TGTGCCAGCAGCTTTGTTCTCCGGGAGAGCGAGCAGTTCTTC
CASSFVLRESEQFF
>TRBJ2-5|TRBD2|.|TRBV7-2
TGTGCCAGCTTGGTCTCAGCAGCGGGAGGCGGGACCCAGTACTTC
CASLVSAAGGGTQYF
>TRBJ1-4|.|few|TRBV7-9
TGTGCCAGCAGCTTAGTTTCCAGTAATGAAAAACTGTTTTTT
CASSLVSSNEKLFF
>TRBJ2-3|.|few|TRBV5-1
TGCGCCAGCAGCTTGGGAGTCCTCCCCGATACGCAGTATTTT
CASSLGVLPDTQYF
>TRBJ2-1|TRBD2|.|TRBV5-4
TGTGCCAGCAGCTCATCCCAGCTAGCGGGAGATCACAATGAGCAGTTCTTC
CASSSSQLAGDHNEQFF
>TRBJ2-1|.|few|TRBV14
TGTGCCAGCAGCGCTATCACGGTTTCTGGCGATGAGCAGTTCTTC
CASSAITVSGDEQFF
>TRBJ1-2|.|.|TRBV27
TGTGCCAGCAGCCTGGACGGGCACCCTGGCTATGGCTACACCTTC
CASSLDGHPGYGYTF
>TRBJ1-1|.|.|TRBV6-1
TGTGCCAGCAGTGCTTTCCTGCTTAACACTGAAGCTTTCTTT
CASSAFLLNTEAFF
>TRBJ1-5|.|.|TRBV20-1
TGCAGTGCTAGAGGGGAGTCGCCTCCCCAGCATTTT
CSARGESPPQHF
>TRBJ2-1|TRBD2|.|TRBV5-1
TGCGCCAGCAGCCCTGGACTAGCGGGGAGAGCGTATAATGAGCAGTTCTTC
CASSPGLAGRAYNEQFF
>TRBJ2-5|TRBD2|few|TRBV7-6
TGTGCCAGCAGCTCTAGTAGCGGGGGGACACAAGAGACCCAGTACTTC
CASSSSSGGTQETQYF
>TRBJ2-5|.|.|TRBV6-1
TGTGCCAGCAGTCGCTCCGGCCCCCCGGGGACCCAGTACTTC
CASSRSGPPGTQYF
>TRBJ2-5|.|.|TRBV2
TGTGCCAGCAGTGGATTCGGGGGAGAGACCCAGTACTTC
CASSGFGGETQYF